Sequencing of this T cell receptor beta chain was carried out in a study of breast tumors, draining lymph nodes, adjacent tissues. Each CDR3 protein gets one entry after TCRdb re-called the multiplex PCR reads with MiXCR. The data show fewer than 200,000 distinct CDR3 sequences, with roughly a third seen just once and 4.3% held by the top ten. Study-level points and caveats: Tumor TCR diversity was below lymph nodes but above nontumor tissue.

Axillary draining lymph nodes of breast cancer patients supplied the node samples. Germline CDR1 is SGHDT and CDR2 is YYEEEE. This CDR3 contains 16 residues. Trimming left V 0 bases short and J 2 bases short, with 12 bases between. This clonotype was seen at least ten times. The antigen is unknown. The material sequenced was axillary lymph node tissue. The TCR sequence derives from a female donor with breast cancer. Some clones in this sample may be carry-over from other donors' samples. The chain employs TRBV5-6 and TRBJ1-3; D may be TRBD1 (5 bases). CDR3 sequence: CASSLVAVQAGNTIYF. As DNA, the CDR3 is TGTGCCAGCAGCTTGGTGGCAGTACAGGCTGGAAACACCATATATTTT.